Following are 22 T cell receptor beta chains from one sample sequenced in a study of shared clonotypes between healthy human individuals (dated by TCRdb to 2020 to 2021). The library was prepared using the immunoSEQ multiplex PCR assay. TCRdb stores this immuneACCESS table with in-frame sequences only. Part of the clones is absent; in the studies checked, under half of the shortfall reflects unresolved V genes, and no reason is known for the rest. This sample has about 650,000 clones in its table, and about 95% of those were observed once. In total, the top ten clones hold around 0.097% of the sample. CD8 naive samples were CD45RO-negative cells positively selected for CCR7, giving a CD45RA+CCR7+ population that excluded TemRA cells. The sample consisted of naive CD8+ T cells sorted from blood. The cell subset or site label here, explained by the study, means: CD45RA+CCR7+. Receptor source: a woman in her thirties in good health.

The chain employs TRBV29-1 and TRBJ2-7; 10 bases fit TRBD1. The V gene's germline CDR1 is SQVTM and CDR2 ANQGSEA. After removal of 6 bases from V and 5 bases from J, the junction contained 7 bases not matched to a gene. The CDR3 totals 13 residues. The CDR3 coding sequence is TGCAGCGTCCTCCCGGGACAGGGGAACGAGCAGTACTTC. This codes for CSVLPGQGNEQYF.

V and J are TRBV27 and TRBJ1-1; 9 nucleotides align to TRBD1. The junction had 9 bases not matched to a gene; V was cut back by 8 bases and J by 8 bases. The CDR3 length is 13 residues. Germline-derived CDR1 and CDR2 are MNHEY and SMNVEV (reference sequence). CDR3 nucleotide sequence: TGTGCCAGCGGTACAGGGGGCGCCCCGGAAGCTTTCTTT. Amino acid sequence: CASGTGGAPEAFF.

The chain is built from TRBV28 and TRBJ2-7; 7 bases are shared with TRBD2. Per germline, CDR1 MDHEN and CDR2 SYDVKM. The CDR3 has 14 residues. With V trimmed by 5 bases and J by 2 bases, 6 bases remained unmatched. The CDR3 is CASSPPTSTYEQYF. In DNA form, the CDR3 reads TGTGCCAGCAGTCCCCCGACTAGCACCTACGAGCAGTACTTC.

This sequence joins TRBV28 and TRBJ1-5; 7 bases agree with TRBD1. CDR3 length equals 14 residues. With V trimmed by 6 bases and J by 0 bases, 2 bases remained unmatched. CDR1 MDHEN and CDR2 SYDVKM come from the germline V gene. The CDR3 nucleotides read TGTGCCAGCAGCCGGGACAGTAGCAATCAGCCCCAGCATTTT. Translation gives CASSRDSSNQPQHF.

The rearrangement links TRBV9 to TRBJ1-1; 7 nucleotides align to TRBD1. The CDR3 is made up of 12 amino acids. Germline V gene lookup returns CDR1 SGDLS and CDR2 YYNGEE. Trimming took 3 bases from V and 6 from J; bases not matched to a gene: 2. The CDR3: CASSATGAEAFF. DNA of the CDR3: TGTGCCAGCAGCGCCACAGGGGCTGAAGCTTTCTTT.

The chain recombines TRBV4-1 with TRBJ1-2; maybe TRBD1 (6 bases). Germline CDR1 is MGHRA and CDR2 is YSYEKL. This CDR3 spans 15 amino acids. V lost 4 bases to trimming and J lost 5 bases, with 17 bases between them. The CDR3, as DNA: TGCGCCAGCAGCCCCCCCGGCAGCAGGGGATATGGCTACACCTTC. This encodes CASSPPGSRGYGYTF.

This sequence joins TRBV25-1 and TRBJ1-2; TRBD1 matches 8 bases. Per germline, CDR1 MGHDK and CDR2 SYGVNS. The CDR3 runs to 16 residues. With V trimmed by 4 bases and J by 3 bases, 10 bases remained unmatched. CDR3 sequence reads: CASSVYSGTGHYGYTF. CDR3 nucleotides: TGTGCCAGCAGTGTCTACTCCGGGACAGGCCACTATGGCTACACCTTC.

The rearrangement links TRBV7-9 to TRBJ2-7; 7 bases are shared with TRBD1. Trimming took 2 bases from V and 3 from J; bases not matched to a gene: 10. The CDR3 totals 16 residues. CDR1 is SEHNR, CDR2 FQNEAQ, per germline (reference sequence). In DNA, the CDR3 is TGTGCCAGCAGCTTACCATCGACAGGGAAGGGCTACGAGCAGTACTTC. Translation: CASSLPSTGKGYEQYF.

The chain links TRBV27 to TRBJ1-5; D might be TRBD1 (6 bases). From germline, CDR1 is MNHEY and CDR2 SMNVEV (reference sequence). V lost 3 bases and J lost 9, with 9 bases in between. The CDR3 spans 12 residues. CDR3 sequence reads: CASSLLGGPQHF. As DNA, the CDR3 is TGTGCCAGCAGTTTGCTAGGGGGGCCCCAGCATTTT.

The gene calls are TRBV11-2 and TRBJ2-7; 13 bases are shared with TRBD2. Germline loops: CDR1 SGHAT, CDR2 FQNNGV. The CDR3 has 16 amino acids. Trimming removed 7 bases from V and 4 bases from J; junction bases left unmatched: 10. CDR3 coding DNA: TGTGCCAGCACCCAATATGAGGGACTAGCGGGATACGAGCAGTACTTC. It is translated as CASTQYEGLAGYEQYF. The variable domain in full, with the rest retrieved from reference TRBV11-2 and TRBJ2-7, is EAGVAQSPRYKIIEKRQSVAFWCNPISGHATLYWYQQILGQGPKLLIQFQNNGVVDDSQLPKDRFSAERLKGVDSTLKIQPAKLEDSAVYLCASTQYEGLAGYEQYFGPGTRLTVT.

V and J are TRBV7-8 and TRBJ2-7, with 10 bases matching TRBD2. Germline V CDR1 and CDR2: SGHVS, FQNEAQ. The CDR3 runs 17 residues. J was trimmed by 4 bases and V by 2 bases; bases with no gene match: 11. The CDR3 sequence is CASSLLAGDRWGYEQYF. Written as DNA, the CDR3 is TGTGCCAGCAGCTTACTAGCGGGAGACCGGTGGGGATACGAGCAGTACTTC.

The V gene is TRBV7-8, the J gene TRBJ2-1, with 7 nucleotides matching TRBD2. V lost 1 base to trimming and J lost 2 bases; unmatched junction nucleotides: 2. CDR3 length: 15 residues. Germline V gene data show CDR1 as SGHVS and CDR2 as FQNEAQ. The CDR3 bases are TGTGCCAGCAGCTTAGGAGCGGGGCCCTACAATGAGCAGTTCTTC. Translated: CASSLGAGPYNEQFF.

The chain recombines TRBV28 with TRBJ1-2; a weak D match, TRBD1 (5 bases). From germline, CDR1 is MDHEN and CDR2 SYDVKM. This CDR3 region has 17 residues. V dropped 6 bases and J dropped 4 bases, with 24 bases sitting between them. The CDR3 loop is CASSPPMRGGRGYGYTF. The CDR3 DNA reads TGTGCCAGCAGCCCTCCCATGAGGGGCGGACGGGGCTATGGCTACACCTTC.

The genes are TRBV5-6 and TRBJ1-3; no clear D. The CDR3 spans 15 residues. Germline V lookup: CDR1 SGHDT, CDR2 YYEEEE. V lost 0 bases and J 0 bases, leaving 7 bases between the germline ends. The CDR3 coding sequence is TGTGCCAGCAGCTTGGGTGGGGTCTCTGGAAACACCATATATTTT. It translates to CASSLGGVSGNTIYF.

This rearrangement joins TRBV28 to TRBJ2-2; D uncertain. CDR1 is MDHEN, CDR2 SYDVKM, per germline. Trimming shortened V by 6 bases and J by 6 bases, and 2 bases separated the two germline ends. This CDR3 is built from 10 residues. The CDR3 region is CASRSGELFF. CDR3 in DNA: TGTGCCAGCAGGTCCGGGGAGCTGTTTTTT.

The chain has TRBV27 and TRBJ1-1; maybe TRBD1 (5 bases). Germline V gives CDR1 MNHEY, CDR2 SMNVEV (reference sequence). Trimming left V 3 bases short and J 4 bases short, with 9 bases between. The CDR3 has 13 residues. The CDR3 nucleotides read TGTGCCAGCAGTTTGGGGGTCGGCACTGAAGCTTTCTTT. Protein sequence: CASSLGVGTEAFF.

The CDR3 coding sequence is TGTGCCAGCAGCTTCCGCCCGACTAGCGGGAGTTGGAATGAGCAGTTCTTC. Translation gives CASSFRPTSGSWNEQFF. The chain carries TRBV11-2 and TRBJ2-1; TRBD2 matches at 12 bases. The CDR3 contains 17 residues. J gave up 7 bases and V 3 bases, and 10 bases lay outside the gene matches. Germline CDR1 reads SGHAT; CDR2 reads FQNNGV. The entire variable domain, with the rest obtained from reference TRBV11-2 and TRBJ2-1, is as follows: EAGVAQSPRYKIIEKRQSVAFWCNPISGHATLYWYQQILGQGPKLLIQFQNNGVVDDSQLPKDRFSAERLKGVDSTLKIQPAKLEDSAVYLCASSFRPTSGSWNEQFFGPGTRLTVL.

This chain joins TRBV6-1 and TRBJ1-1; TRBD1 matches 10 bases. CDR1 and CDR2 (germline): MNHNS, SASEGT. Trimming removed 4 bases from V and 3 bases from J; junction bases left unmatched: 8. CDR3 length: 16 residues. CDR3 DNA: TGTGCCAGCAGTGGAAGAGGTGGGACAGGGGACACTGAAGCTTTCTTT. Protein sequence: CASSGRGGTGDTEAFF.

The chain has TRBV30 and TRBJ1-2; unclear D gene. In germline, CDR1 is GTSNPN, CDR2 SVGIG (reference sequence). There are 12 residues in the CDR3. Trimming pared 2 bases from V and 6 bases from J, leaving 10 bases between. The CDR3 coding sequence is TGTGCCTGGAGTATCACTTCCGATGGCTACACCTTC. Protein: CAWSITSDGYTF.

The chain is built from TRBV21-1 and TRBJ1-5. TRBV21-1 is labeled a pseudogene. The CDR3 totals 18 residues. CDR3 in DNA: TGTGCCAGCAGCACCCAAACTCCCGGGACGGACAACAATCAGCCCCAGCATTTT. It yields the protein CASSTQTPGTDNNQPQHF.

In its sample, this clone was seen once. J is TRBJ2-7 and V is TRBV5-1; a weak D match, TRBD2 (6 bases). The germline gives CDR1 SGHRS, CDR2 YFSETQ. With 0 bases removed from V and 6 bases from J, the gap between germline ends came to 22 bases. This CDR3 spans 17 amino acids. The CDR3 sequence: CASSLGDRFGSHGEQYF. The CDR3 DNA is TGCGCCAGCAGCTTGGGTGATCGATTCGGGAGTCATGGCGAGCAGTACTTC.

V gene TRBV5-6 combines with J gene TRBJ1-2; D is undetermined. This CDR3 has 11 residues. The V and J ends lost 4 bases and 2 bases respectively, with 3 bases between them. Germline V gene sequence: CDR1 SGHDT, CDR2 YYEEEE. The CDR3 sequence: CASSINYGYTF. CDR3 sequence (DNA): TGTGCCAGCAGCATCAACTATGGCTACACCTTC.